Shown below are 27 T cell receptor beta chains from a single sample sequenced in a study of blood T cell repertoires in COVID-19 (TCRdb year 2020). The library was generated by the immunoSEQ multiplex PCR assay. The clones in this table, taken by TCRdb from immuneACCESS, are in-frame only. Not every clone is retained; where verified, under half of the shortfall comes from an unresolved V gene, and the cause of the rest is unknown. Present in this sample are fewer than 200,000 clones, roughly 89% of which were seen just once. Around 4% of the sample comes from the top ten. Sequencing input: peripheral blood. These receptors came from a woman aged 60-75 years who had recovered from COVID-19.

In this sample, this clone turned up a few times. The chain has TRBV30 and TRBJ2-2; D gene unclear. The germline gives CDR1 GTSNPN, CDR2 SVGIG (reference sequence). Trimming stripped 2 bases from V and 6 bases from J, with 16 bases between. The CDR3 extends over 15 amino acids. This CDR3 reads CAWSLPQLEAGELFF. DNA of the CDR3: TGTGCCTGGAGTCTTCCCCAGCTAGAAGCCGGGGAGCTGTTTTTT.

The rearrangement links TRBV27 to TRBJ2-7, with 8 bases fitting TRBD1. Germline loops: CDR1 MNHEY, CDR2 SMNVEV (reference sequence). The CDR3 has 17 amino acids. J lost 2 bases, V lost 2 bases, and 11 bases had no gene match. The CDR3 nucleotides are TGTGCCAGCAGTTTACTCGGACAGGGCGACGGACCCTACGAGCAGTACTTC. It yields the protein CASSLLGQGDGPYEQYF.

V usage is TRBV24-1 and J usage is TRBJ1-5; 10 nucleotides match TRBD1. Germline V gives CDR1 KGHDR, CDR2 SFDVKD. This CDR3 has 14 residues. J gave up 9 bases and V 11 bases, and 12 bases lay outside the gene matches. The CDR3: CAIPEGQGRRPQHF. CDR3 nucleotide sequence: TGTGCCATCCCGGAGGGACAGGGGCGCCGGCCCCAGCATTTT.

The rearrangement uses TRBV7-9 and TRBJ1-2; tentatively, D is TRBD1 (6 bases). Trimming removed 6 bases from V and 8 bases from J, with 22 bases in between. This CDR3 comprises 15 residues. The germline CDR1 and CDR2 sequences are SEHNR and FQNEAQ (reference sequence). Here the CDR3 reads CASSLDGYRAKGYTF. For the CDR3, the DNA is TGTGCCAGCAGTCTAGACGGCTACAGGGCGAAGGGCTACACCTTC.

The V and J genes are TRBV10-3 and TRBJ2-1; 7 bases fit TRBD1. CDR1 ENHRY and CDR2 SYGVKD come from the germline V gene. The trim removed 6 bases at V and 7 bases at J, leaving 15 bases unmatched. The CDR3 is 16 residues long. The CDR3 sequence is CAISPRGTRGGNEQFF. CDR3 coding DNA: TGTGCCATCAGCCCCAGGGGGACCCGTGGGGGTAATGAGCAGTTCTTC.

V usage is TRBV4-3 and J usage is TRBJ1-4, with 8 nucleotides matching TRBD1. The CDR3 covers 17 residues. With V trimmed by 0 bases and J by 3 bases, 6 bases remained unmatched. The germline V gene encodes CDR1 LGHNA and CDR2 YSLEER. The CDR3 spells CASSQDSAGQANEKLFF. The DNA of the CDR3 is TGCGCCAGCAGCCAAGATAGTGCGGGACAGGCTAATGAAAAACTGTTTTTT.

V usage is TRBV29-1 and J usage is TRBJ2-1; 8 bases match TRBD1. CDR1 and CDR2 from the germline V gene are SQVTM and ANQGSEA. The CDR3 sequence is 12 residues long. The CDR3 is CATGTGYNEQFF. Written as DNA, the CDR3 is TGCGCGACCGGGACAGGATACAATGAGCAGTTCTTC.

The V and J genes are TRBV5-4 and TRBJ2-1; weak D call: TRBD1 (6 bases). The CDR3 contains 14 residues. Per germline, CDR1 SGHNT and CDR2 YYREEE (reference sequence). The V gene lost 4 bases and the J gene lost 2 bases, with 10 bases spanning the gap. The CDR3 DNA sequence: TGTGCCAGCAGCCAACAGGGTACCTACAATGAGCAGTTCTTC. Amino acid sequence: CASSQQGTYNEQFF.

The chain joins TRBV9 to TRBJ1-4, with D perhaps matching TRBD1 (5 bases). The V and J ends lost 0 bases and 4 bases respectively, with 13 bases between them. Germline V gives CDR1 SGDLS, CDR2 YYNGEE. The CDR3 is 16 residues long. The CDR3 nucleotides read TGTGCCAGCAGCGTAGATCATGGCAGGGATAATGAAAAACTGTTTTTT. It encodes CASSVDHGRDNEKLFF.

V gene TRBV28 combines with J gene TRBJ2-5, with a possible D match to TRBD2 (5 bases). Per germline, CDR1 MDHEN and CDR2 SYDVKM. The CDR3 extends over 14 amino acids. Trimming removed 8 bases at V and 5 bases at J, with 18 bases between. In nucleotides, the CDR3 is TGTGCCAGCCGACATGTGGACTCCGCGGAGACCCAGTACTTC. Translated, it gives CASRHVDSAETQYF.

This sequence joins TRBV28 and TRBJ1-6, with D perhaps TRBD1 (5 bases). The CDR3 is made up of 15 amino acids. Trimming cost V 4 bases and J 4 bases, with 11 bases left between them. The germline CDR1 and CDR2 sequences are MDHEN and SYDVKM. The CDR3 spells CASSSGLGYNSPLHF. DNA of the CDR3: TGTGCCAGCAGTTCAGGGTTGGGATATAATTCACCCCTCCACTTT. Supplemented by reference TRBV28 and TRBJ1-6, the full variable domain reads DVKVTQSSRYLVKRTGEKVFLECVQDMDHENMFWYRQDPGLGLRLIYFSYDVKMKEKGDIPEGYSVSREKKERFSLILESASTNQTSMYLCASSSGLGYNSPLHFGNGTRLTVT.

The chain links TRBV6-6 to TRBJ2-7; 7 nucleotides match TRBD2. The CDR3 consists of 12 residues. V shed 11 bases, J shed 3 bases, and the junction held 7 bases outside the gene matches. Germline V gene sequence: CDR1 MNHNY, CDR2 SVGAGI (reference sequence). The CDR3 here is CAVGRGDYEQYF. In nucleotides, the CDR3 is TGTGCCGTTGGGAGGGGAGACTACGAGCAGTACTTC.

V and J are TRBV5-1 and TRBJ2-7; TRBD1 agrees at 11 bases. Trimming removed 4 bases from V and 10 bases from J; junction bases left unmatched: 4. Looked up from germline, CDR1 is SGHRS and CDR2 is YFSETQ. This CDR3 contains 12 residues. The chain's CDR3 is CASSTGQGAQYF. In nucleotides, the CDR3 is TGCGCCAGCAGCACAGGACAGGGGGCACAGTACTTC.

The CDR3 spells CASTRDVAGSTDTQYF. For the CDR3, the DNA is TGTGCCAGCACCCGCGACGTAGCGGGGAGCACAGATACGCAGTATTTT. The chain carries TRBV2 and TRBJ2-3; 8 bases are shared with TRBD2. Trimming removed 7 bases from V and 0 bases from J; junction bases left unmatched: 9. Germline CDR1 SNHLY, CDR2 FYNNEI. The CDR3 has 16 amino acids.

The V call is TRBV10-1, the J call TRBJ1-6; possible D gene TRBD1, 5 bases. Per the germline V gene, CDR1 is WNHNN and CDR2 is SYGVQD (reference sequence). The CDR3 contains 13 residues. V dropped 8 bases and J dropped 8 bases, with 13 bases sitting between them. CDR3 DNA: TGCGCCAGCCGGGGGACGGAATATTCACCCCTCCACTTT. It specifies CASRGTEYSPLHF.

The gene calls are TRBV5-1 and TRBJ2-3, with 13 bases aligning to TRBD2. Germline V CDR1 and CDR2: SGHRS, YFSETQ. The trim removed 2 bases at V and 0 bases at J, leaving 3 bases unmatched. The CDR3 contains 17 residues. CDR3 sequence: CASSLGLAGVSTDTQYF. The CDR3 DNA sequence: TGCGCCAGCAGCTTAGGACTAGCGGGGGTTAGCACAGATACGCAGTATTTT.

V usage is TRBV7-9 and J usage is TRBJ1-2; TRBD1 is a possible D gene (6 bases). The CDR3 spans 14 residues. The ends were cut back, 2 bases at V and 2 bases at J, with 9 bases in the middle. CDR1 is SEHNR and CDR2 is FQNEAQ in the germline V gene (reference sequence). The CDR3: CASSLSGQNYGYTF. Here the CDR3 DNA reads TGTGCCAGCAGCTTATCCGGACAGAACTATGGCTACACCTTC.

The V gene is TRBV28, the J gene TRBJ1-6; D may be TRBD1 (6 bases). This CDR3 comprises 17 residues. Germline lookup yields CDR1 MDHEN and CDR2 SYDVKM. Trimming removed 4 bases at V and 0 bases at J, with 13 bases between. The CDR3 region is CASSSFTGSSYNSPLHF. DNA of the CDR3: TGTGCCAGCAGTTCGTTCACAGGGAGCTCCTATAATTCACCCCTCCACTTT.

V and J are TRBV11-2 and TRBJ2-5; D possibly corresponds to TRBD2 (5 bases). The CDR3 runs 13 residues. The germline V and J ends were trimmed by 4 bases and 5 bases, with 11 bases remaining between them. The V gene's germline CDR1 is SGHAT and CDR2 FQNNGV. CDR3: CASSSLRGETQYF. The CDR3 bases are TGTGCCAGCAGCTCATTGCGCGGGGAGACCCAGTACTTC.

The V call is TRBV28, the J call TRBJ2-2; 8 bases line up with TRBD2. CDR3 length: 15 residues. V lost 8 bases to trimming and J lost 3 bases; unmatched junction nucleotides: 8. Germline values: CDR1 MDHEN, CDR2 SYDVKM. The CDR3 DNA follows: TGTGCCAGCCTGAGCGGGGGCCCGGACACCGGGGAGCTGTTTTTT. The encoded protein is CASLSGGPDTGELFF.

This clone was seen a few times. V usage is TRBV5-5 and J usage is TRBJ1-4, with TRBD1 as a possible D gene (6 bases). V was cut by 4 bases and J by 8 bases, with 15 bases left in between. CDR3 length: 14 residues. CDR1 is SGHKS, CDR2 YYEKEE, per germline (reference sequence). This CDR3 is CASSPWTAREKLFF. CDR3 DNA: TGTGCCAGCAGCCCTTGGACAGCGCGGGAAAAACTGTTTTTT.

CDR3 in amino acids: CASSVSGDNQPQHF. The CDR3 bases are TGTGCCAGCAGCGTATCGGGGGACAATCAGCCCCAGCATTTT. V usage is TRBV9 and J usage is TRBJ1-5; possibly TRBD1 for D (5 bases). V lost 1 base, J lost 3 bases, and 8 bases lay in between. CDR3 length: 14 amino acids. Germline V gene sequence: CDR1 SGDLS, CDR2 YYNGEE.

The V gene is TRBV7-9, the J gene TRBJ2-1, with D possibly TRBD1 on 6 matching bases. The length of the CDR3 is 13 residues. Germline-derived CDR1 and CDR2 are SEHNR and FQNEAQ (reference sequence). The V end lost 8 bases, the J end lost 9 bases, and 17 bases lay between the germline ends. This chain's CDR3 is CASRQVLQGEQFF. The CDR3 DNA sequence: TGTGCCAGCCGACAGGTTTTACAGGGTGAGCAGTTCTTC.

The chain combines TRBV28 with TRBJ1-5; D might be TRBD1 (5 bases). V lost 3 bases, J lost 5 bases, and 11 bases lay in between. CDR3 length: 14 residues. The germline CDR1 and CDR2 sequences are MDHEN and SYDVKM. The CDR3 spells CASSFGGEDQPQHF. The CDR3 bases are TGTGCCAGCAGTTTCGGGGGGGAGGATCAGCCCCAGCATTTT.

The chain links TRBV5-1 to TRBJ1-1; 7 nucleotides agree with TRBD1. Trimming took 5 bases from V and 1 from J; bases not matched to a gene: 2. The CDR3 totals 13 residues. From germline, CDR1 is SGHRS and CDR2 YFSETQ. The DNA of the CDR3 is TGCGCCAGCAGTGGGACAGCGAACACTGAAGCTTTCTTT. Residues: CASSGTANTEAFF.

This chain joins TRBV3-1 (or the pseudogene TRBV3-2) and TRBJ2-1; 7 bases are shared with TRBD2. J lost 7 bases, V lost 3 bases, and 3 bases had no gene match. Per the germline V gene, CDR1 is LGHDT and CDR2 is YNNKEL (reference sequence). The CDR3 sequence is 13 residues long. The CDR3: CASSQRGLNEQFF. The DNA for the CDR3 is TGTGCCAGCAGCCAGAGGGGACTAAATGAGCAGTTCTTC.

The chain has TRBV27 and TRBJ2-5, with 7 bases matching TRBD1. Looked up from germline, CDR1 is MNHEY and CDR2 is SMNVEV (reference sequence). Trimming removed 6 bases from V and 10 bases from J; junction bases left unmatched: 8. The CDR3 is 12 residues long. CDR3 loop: CASRTRQGSQYF. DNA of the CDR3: TGTGCCAGCAGAACCAGACAGGGCAGCCAGTACTTC.